This T cell receptor beta chain stems from a study of shared clonotypes between healthy human individuals. Study conclusions and caveats: Sequencing depth was predicted to influence how clonotypes are shared among donors.

Replicate PCRs from sorted subsets contained around 200 ng DNA, which is 29,000 or so T cell genomes. Method: immunoSEQ multiplex PCR; TCRdb's copy keeps in-frame clones and lacks some. The table includes 2,500,000 or so clones, 80% to 95% detected once. With respect to this clone: Its target is unknown.

Trimming removed 6 bases from V and 2 bases from J; junction bases left unmatched: 7. Germline V CDR1 and CDR2: MNHNY, SVGAGI (reference sequence). The CDR3 is 14 residues long. The rearrangement links TRBV6-6 to TRBJ2-7; 7 bases align to TRBD1. The sample taken for sequencing was naive CD4+ T cells from PBMCs. Subset indicated: CD45RA+ positively selected. This sequence originates from a man aged 18-30 years in good health. Some clones in this sample may be carry-over from other donors' samples. CDR3 bases: TGTGCCAGCAGCCCTCGGACAGGAACCTACGAGCAGTACTTC. It encodes CASSPRTGTYEQYF.